This entry lists 9 T cell receptor beta chains sequenced from one sample in a study of regulatory T cells in long-lasting Graves disease. Construction of TCR beta libraries relied on iRepertoire HTBI primers and on Arm-PCR targeting CDR3 regions. TCRdb re-derived calls from the multiplex PCR reads in MiXCR, one entry per CDR3 protein. Of some 370,000 distinct CDR3 sequences listed, roughly 12% are singletons. Regarding time point: newly diagnosed GD, antithyroid drugs for less than 3 months. Generation of the TCR library employed RNA extracted from PBMCs. This same sample was also part of a study on T cells in Graves' hyperthyroidism and ophthalmopathy.

Sequencing used peripheral blood mononuclear cells (PBMCs), obtained at new diagnosis, from a patient treated with antithyroid drugs. The receptors were gathered from a woman between 18 and 29 years old with Graves disease.

This chain links TRBV4-3 with TRBJ2-7; TRBD2 aligns across 7 bases. Germline V CDR1 and CDR2: LGHNA, YSLEER. J gave up 5 bases and V 0 bases, and 10 bases lay outside the gene matches. The CDR3 totals 16 residues. The chain's CDR3 is CASSQDGRGGPDEQYF. The CDR3 DNA reads as TGCGCCAGCAGCCAAGATGGGCGGGGAGGGCCGGACGAGCAGTACTTC.

A word on this clonotype: Relative to the germline gene, one junction end is altered; a read error may explain this. V usage is TRBV15 and J usage is TRBJ2-1; possible D gene TRBD2, 6 bases. Germline V gene data show CDR1 as LNHNV and CDR2 as YYDKDF (reference sequence). The CDR3 contains 14 residues. CDR3 loop: CAASVGGNNNEQFF. CDR3 bases: TGTGCCGCCAGCGTGGGGGGAAACAACAATGAGCAGTTCTTC. The full variable domain, rest sourced from reference TRBV15 and TRBJ2-1, is DAMVIQNPRYQVTQFGKPVTLSCSQTLNHNVMYWYQQKSSQAPKLLFHYYDKDFNNEADTPDNFQSRRPNTSFCFLDIRSPGLGDTAMYLCAASVGGNNNEQFFGPGTRLTVL.

This clonotype was picked up a small number of times. V is TRBV7-8 and J is TRBJ2-3, with TRBD2 matching 8 bases. With V trimmed by 5 bases and J by 2 bases, 9 bases remained unmatched. This CDR3 comprises 16 residues. CDR1 and CDR2 from the germline V gene are SGHVS and FQNEAQ. DNA for the CDR3: TGTGCCAGCAGCACAAGGACTAGCCCGTACACAGATACGCAGTATTTT. It encodes CASSTRTSPYTDTQYF.

This chain uses TRBV29-1 with TRBJ2-6; D unclear. V dropped 4 bases and J dropped 3 bases, with 10 bases sitting between them. The CDR3 covers 14 residues. The germline CDR1 and CDR2 sequences are SQVTM and ANQGSEA. The CDR3 reads CSVVEDLGANVLTF. CDR3 bases: TGCAGCGTTGTCGAGGATCTTGGGGCCAACGTCCTGACTTTC.

This clonotype was seen ten or more times. This chain links TRBV12-3 or TRBV12-4 with TRBJ2-1; D unclear. V was clipped by 4 bases and J by 8 bases, with 18 bases between them. CDR3 length equals 15 residues. The CDR3 nucleotides are TGTGCCAGCAGTTCGGACGTCGGCCTCTTGGATGAGCAGTTCTTC. It is translated as CASSSDVGLLDEQFF.

This clonotype has at least ten counts. V is TRBV7-8 and J is TRBJ2-2; 9 bases fit TRBD1. V gave up 2 bases and J gave up 1 base; unmatched junction bases: 5. The CDR3 covers 17 residues. CDR1 and CDR2 (germline): SGHVS, FQNEAQ. CDR3 bases: TGTGCCAGCAGCTTACGGTACAGGGGGCGGAACACCGGGGAGCTGTTTTTT. This encodes CASSLRYRGRNTGELFF.

This clonotype was seen a few times. This chain links TRBV6-2 or TRBV6-3 with TRBJ2-1; 7 bases line up with TRBD2. After removal of 5 bases from V and 7 bases from J, the junction contained 11 bases not matched to a gene. Germline V CDR1 and CDR2: MNHEY, SVGEGT. The CDR3 loop spans 15 amino acids. CDR3 amino acids: CASSDRAGDYNEQFF. In nucleotides, the CDR3 is TGTGCCAGCAGTGACCGGGCGGGAGATTATAATGAGCAGTTCTTC.

The rearrangement links TRBV13 to TRBJ2-7; D is perhaps TRBD1 (6 bases). V was trimmed by 8 bases and J by 3 bases, leaving 17 bases between them. Germline-derived CDR1 and CDR2 are PRHDT and FYEKMQ (reference sequence). The CDR3 contains 14 residues. For the CDR3, the DNA is TGTGCCAGCCGACCCCAAAGGGGGAGCTACGAGCAGTACTTC. This translates into CASRPQRGSYEQYF.

The sample holds many counts of this clonotype. The rearrangement uses TRBV29-1 and TRBJ2-1; TRBD1 or TRBD2 may be the D gene (7 bases each). The CDR3 has 13 residues. Per the germline V gene, CDR1 is SQVTM and CDR2 is ANQGSEA. Here the CDR3 DNA reads TGCCAGGGGGGGACTACCTCTCTCAATGAGCAGTTCTTC. Amino acids: CQGGTTSLNEQFF.